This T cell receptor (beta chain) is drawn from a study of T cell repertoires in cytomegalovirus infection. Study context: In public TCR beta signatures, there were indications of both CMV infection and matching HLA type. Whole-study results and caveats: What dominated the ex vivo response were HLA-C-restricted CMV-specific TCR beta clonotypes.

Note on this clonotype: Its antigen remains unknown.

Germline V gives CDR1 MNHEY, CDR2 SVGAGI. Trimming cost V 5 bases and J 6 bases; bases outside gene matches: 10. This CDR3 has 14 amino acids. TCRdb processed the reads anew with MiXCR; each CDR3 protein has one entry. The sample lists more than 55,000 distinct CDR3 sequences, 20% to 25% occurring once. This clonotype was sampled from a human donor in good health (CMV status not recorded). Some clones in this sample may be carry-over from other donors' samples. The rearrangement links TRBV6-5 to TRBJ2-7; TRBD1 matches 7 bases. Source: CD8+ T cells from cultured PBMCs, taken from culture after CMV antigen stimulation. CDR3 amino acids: CASSPRRYRGEQYF. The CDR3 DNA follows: TGTGCCAGCAGTCCCAGAAGGTACAGGGGCGAGCAGTACTTC.